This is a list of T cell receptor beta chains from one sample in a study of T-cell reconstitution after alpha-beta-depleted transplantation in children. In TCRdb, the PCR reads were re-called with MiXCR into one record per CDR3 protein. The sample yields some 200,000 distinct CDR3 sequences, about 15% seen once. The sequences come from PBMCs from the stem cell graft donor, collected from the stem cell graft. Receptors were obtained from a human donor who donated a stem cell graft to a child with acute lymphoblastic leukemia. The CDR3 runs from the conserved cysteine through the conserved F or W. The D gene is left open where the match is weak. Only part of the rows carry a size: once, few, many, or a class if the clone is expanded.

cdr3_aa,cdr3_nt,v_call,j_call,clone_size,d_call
CAISEQAGVDYNEQFF,TGTGCCATCAGTGAACAAGCGGGAGTAGACTACAATGAGCAGTTCTTC,TRBV10-3,TRBJ2-1,few,TRBD2
CASPRQGRSYEQYF,TGTGCCAGCCCCCGGCAGGGTAGGTCCTACGAGCAGTACTTC,TRBV27,TRBJ2-7,many,.
CSATPPGLNNEQFF,TGCAGTGCTACGCCCCCTGGACTCAACAATGAGCAGTTCTTC,TRBV20-1,TRBJ2-1,many,.
CASSTKNRETQYF,TGTGCCAGCAGCACGAAAAACAGAGAGACCCAGTACTTC,TRBV2,TRBJ2-5,many,.
CASSPFFFGTGTEAFF,TGTGCCAGCAGCCCATTCTTCTTCGGGACGGGGACTGAAGCTTTCTTT,TRBV7-2,TRBJ1-1,few,.
CSARAPGREAFF,TGCAGTGCTAGAGCCCCGGGACGAGAAGCTTTCTTT,TRBV20-1,TRBJ1-1,many,.
CASTLAGGPHEQFF,TGTGCCAGCACCCTAGCGGGAGGGCCCCATGAGCAGTTCTTC,TRBV12-3/TRBV12-4,TRBJ2-1,.,TRBD2
CSVFGGTRSEQFF,TGCAGCGTGTTTGGAGGGACGCGCAGTGAGCAGTTCTTC,TRBV29-1,TRBJ2-1,.,.
CASSPRSGETGELFF,TGTGCCAGCAGCCCACGGTCAGGGGAAACCGGGGAGCTGTTTTTT,TRBV5-5,TRBJ2-2,many,.
CASSLSAGGRETQYF,TGCGCCAGCAGCTTGTCCGCAGGGGGCAGGGAGACCCAGTACTTC,TRBV5-1,TRBJ2-5,many,TRBD1
CASSVEIYYSTDTQYF,TGTGCCAGCAGCGTAGAGATCTACTATTCCACAGATACGCAGTATTTT,TRBV9,TRBJ2-3,.,.
CASSGDGYNQPQHF,TGTGCCAGCAGCGGGGACGGGTACAATCAGCCCCAGCATTTT,TRBV6-1,TRBJ1-5,many,.
CASRPSIVGDGELFF,TGCGCCAGCAGACCTTCGATCGTAGGTGACGGGGAGCTGTTTTTT,TRBV5-1,TRBJ2-2,many,.
CASSYGGLAGGETQYF,TGTGCCAGCAGCTATGGGGGACTAGCGGGAGGGGAGACCCAGTACTTC,TRBV7-2,TRBJ2-5,many,TRBD2
CASRALGQETQYF,TGTGCCAGCAGGGCACTAGGCCAAGAGACCCAGTACTTC,TRBV27,TRBJ2-5,many,.
CASSLVAGELFF,TGCGCCAGCAGCTTGGTGGCCGGGGAGCTGTTTTTT,TRBV5-1,TRBJ2-2,many,.
CASIRGNDQPQHF,TGTGCCAGCATCCGGGGTAACGATCAGCCCCAGCATTTT,TRBV6-1,TRBJ1-5,many,.
CASSSPDRGVHGYTF,TGTGCCAGCAGTTCCCCCGACAGGGGTGTCCATGGCTACACCTTC,TRBV12-3/TRBV12-4,TRBJ1-2,many,TRBD1
CASSRDLNYGYTF,TGTGCCAGCAGTCGGGACCTGAACTATGGCTACACCTTC,TRBV6-1,TRBJ1-2,many,.
CASSQEIRDTPGLEQYF,TGTGCCAGCAGCCAAGAGATACGGGACACCCCCGGGTTGGAGCAGTACTTC,TRBV3-1,TRBJ2-7,.,.
CSANGGDNQPQHF,TGCAGTGCCAATGGGGGGGACAATCAGCCCCAGCATTTT,TRBV20-1,TRBJ1-5,many,.
CASSLGQYTGELFF,TGTGCCAGCAGCCTTGGACAGTACACCGGGGAGCTGTTTTTT,TRBV11-1,TRBJ2-2,many,.
CASSSPDSTGNQPQHF,TGTGCCAGCAGCTCCCCCGACAGTACCGGGAATCAGCCCCAGCATTTT,TRBV7-9,TRBJ1-5,many,.
CASSLTGGRSHEQYF,TGTGCCAGCAGCCTCACCGGAGGGAGGTCCCACGAGCAGTACTTC,TRBV12-3/TRBV12-4,TRBJ2-7,many,.